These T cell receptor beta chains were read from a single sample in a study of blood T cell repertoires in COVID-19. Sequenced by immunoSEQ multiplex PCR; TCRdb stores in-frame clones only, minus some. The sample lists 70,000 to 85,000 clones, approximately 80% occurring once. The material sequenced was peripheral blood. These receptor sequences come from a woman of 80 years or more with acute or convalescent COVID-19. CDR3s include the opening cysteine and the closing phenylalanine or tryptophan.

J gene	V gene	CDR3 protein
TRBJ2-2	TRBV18	CASSPSQGRTSTGELFF
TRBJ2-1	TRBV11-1	CASSFKLAGEQFF
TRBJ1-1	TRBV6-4	CASSENLPPGGPEAFF
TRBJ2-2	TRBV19	CASSPSRGNTGELFF
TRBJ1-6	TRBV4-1	CASSQWGREDSPLHF
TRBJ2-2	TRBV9	CASSVAASGGPTNTGELFF
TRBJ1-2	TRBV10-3	CAISSQTGGISGYTF
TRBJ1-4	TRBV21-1	CAGLDREVEKLFF
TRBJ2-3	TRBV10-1	CASLINSLVTDTQYF
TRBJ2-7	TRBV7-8	CASSTTGGEQYF
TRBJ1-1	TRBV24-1	CATSSDSNTEAFF
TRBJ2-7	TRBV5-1	CASSRGTGLSYEQYF
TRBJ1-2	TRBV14	CASSLQGEDYGYTF
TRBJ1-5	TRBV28	CASSLSIGTQHF
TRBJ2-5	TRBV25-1	CASRGASHSQERETQYF
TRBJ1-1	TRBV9	CASGPRGFQGDTEAFF
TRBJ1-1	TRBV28	CASTLSLTGGRWAFF
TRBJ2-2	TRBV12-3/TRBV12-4	CASSFRGTGELFF
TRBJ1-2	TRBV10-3	CATTGTGVDYGYTF
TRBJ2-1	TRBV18	CASSNPTAYNEQFF
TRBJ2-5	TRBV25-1	CASSVGQGTFGETQYF
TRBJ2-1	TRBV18	CASSPRINEQFF
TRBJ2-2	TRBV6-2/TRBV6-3	CASSPPGGANTGELFF
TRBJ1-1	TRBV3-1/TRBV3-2	CGTATYHRGTEAFF
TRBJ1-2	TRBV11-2	CASSAFGPKNREYGYTF
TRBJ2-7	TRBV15	CATSRAGQSYEQYF
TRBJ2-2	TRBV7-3	CASSGGGRYTGELFF
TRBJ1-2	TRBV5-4	CASSETDNYGYTF
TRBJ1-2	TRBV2	CASSPRGTLYGYTF
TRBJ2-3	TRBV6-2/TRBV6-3	CASSSSGTGHGDTQYF
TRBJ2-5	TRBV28	CASSFEETQYF
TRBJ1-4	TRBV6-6	CASSYSRQGVEKLFF
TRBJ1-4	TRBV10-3	CAISEPDRGGEKLFF
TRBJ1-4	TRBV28	CASSPQVRETNEKLFF
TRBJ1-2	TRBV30	CAWSEPGRYGYTF
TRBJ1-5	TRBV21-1	CASSTRDRVGHQPQHF
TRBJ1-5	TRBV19	CASSIDLGSVGGGQPQHF
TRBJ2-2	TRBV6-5	CASSPGTSGGGELFF
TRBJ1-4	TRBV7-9	CASSLGSSNEKLFF
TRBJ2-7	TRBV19	CASNDGAVGAYEQYF
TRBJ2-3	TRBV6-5	CASGGITDTQYF
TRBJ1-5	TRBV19	CASSYGREHSNQPQHF
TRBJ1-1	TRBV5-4	CASSLDRERAFF
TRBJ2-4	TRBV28	CASSLGTGGETRNIF
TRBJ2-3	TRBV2	CASGEADYTDTQYF
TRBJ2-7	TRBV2	CASRTLTSGGEGLRYEQYF
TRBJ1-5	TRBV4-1	CASSLDPKGKPQHF
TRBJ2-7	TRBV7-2	CASGHGEQYF
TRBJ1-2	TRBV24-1	CATSDSGTGTYTF
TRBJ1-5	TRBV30	CAWSRTGNQPQHF
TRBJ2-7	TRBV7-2	CASSSLPGQGKGLGYEQYF
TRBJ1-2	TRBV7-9	CASSLGAGGYTF
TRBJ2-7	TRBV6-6	CASSYSGQGSYEQYF
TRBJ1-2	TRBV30	CAWSVMGGGYGYTF
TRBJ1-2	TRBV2	CASRADRVGDYGYTF
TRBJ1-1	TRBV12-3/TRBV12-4	CASRVGTEAFF
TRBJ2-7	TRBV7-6	CASSLSFGGALIYEQYF
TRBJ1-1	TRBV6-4	CASAGTVNTEAFF
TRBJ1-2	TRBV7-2	CASSHTGTGGDGYTF